This TCR beta chain comes out of a study of CD8+CD57+ T cells in acquired aplastic anemia. Study information: Quantities of DNA derived from sorted CD4+ and CD8+ cells averaged approximately 3.5 ug. Points from the study as a whole: Overlap between patients and controls comprised 25 to 30 CD8+ CDR3 sequences.

A word on this clonotype: Antigen unknown.

CDR1 is SEHNR, CDR2 FQNEAQ, per germline (reference sequence). The V end was cut by 4 bases, the J end by 8 bases, with 21 bases between. This CDR3 region has 16 residues. CD8+CD57+ cell expansion, shown by flow cytometry, had occurred in the patients selected for sequencing. The patients all had a severe acquired aplastic anemia diagnosis. At blood sampling, none of the patients had yet received therapy. Genomic DNA provided the template from which TCR beta VDJ and CDR3 profiles were obtained. TCRdb fed the reads into MiXCR, producing one record per CDR3 protein. The data contain 270,000 or so distinct CDR3 sequences, around 82% of them seen just once; the ten biggest clones take up 35% to 50%.

This clonotype originated in a human donor with aplastic anemia. The sequenced sample consisted of sorted CD4+, CD8+, or CD8+CD57+ T cells (not recorded which) from PBMCs. The V and J genes are TRBV7-9 and TRBJ2-1; D might be TRBD2 (6 bases). CDR3 sequence: CASSSPTSGQRDEQFF. CDR3 DNA sequence: TGTGCCAGCAGCTCCCCGACAAGCGGGCAGCGCGATGAGCAGTTCTTC.